The clone carrying this T cell receptor beta chain has just one count. This sample is part of a study of blood T cell repertoires in COVID-19. Study context: Both acute and convalescent COVID-19 samples were obtained from the United States, Italy and Spain. The cDNA or gDNA used as material had been derived from T cells, B-cell-depleted T cells, or PBMCs.

The CDR3 length is 14 residues. Germline CDR1 is SNHLY and CDR2 is FYNNEI. V lost 10 bases, J lost 4 bases, and 11 bases stayed unmatched. In the original processing: Estimation of nucleated cell counts relied on the amplification of reference gene primers. The repertoire was sequenced with immunoSEQ multiplex PCR; TCRdb's copy has only in-frame clones and lacks some. V and J calls and clone size are copied from that table; D and trimming were computed from the DNA. This sample yields some 250,000 clones, of which nearly 90% are seen a single time; 0.7% belongs to the top ten. Sequencing was carried out using peripheral blood. The V and J genes are TRBV2 and TRBJ2-3; 7 bases align to TRBD2. The source of this sequence is a human donor in a cohort sampled during active COVID-19. CDR3 DNA sequence: TGTGCCACCTCTCGGAGCGGGGTGGCAGATACGCAGTATTTT. As protein: CATSRSGVADTQYF.